This paragraph reports one T cell receptor (beta chain). Its antigen is still unknown. PCR amplification relied on 60 Vbeta primers (plus 13 Jbeta primers). Method: immunoSEQ multiplex PCR; TCRdb's copy keeps in-frame clones and lacks some. The sample gives approximately 120,000 clones, around 86% of which show up once; over 2% is in the top ten. Losses at the gene ends were 5 bases for V and 2 bases for J; bases not matched to a gene: 3. Germline V gene lookup returns CDR1 MRHNA and CDR2 SNTAGT. This CDR3 has 14 residues. This sample stems from a study of cytomegalovirus exposure and HLA in healthy donors. General observations from the study: In an earlier analysis, in some 600 donors, most V segments appeared productive either ~90% or ~30% of the time.

The specimen was PBMCs. The V gene is TRBV6-4, the J gene TRBJ2-3; 8 bases agree with TRBD1. This receptor was obtained from a woman in her 30s in good health and CMV-seronegative. For the CDR3, the DNA is TGTGCCAGCAGTCCGGGACAGGCCACAGATACGCAGTATTTT. Amino acid sequence: CASSPGQATDTQYF.